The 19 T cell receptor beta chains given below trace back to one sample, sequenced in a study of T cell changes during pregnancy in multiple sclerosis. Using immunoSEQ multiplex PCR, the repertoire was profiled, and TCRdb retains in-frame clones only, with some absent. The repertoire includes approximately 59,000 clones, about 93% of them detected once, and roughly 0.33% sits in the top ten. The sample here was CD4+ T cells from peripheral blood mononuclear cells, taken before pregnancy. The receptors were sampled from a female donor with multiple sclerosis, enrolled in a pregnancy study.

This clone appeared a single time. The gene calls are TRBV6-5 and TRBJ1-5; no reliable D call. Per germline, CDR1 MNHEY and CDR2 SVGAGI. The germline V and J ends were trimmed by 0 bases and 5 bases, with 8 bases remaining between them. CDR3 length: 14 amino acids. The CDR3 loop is CASSYSGRDQPQHF. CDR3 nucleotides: TGTGCCAGCAGTTACTCGGGCAGAGATCAGCCCCAGCATTTT.

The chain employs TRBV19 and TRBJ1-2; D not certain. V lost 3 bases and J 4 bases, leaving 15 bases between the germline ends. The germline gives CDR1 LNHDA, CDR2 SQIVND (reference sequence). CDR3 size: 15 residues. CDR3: CASSIYPGRGYGYTF. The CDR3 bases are TGTGCCAGTAGTATTTATCCAGGCCGGGGCTATGGCTACACCTTC.

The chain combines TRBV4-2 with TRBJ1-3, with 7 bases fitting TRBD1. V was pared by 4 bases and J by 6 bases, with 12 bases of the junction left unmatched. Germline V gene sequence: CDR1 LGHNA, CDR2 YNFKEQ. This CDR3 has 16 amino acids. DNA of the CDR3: TGTGCCAGCAGCCGAGACAGGGTCGGCCGAACAAACACCATATATTTT. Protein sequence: CASSRDRVGRTNTIYF.

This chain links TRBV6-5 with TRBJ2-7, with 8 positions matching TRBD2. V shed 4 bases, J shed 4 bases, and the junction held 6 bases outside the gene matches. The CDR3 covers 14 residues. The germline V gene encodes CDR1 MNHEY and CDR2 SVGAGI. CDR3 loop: CASSFGLAGYEQYF. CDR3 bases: TGTGCCAGCAGTTTTGGTCTAGCGGGTTACGAGCAGTACTTC.

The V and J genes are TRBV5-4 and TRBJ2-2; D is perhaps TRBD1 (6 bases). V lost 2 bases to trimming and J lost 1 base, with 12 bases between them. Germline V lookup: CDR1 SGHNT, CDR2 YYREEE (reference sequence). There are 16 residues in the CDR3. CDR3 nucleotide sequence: TGTGCCAGCAGCTTCTCACCGACAGGGAACACCGGGGAGCTGTTTTTT. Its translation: CASSFSPTGNTGELFF.

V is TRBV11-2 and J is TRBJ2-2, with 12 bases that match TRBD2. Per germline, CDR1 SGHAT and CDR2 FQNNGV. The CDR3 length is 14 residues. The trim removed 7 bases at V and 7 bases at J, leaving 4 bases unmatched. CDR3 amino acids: CASTGLAGIGELFF. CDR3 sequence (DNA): TGTGCCAGCACGGGACTAGCGGGCATCGGGGAGCTGTTTTTT.

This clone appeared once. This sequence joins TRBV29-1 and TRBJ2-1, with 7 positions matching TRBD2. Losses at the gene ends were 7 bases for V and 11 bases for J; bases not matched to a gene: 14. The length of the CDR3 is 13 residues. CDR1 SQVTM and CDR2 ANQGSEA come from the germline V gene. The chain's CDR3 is CSGLAGGDVKQFF. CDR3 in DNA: TGCAGCGGTTTAGCGGGCGGGGATGTGAAGCAGTTCTTC.

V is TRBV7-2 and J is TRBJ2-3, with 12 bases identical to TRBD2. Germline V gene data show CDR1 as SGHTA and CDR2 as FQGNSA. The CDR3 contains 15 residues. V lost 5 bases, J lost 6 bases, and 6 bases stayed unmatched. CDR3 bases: TGTGCCAGCAGCACTCGGACTAGCGGGACGGATACGCAGTATTTT. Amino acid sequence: CASSTRTSGTDTQYF. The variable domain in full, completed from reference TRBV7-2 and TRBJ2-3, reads GAGVSQSPSNKVTEKGKDVELRCDPISGHTALYWYRQSLGQGLEFLIYFQGNSAPDKSGLPSDRFSAERTGGSVSTLTIQRTQQEDSAVYLCASSTRTSGTDTQYFGPGTRLTVL.

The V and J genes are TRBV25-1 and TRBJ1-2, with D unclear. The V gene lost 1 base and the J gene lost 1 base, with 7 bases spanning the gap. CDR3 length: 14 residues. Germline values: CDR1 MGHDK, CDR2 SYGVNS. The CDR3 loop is CASSESGDNYGYTF. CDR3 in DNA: TGTGCCAGCAGTGAATCGGGAGATAACTATGGCTACACCTTC.

The CDR3 sequence is CASTPRTGVGYGYTF. The CDR3 bases are TGTGCCAGTACCCCCCGGACAGGGGTTGGCTATGGCTACACCTTC. V gene TRBV19 combines with J gene TRBJ1-2; 9 nucleotides line up with TRBD1. Germline CDR1 reads LNHDA; CDR2 reads SQIVND (reference sequence). V was clipped by 7 bases and J by 4 bases; unmatched bases: 10. There are 15 residues in the CDR3. Filled out from reference TRBV19 and TRBJ1-2, the complete variable domain reads DGGITQSPKYLFRKEGQNVTLSCEQNLNHDAMYWYRQDPGQGLRLIYYSQIVNDFQKGDIAEGYSVSREKKESFPLTVTSAQKNPTAFYLCASTPRTGVGYGYTFGSGTRLTVV.

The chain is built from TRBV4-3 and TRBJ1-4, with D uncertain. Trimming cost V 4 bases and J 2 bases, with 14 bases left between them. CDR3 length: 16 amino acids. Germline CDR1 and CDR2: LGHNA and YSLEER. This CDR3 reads CASSPGSGVTNEKLFF. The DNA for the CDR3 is TGCGCCAGCAGCCCGGGGAGTGGGGTGACTAATGAAAAACTGTTTTTT.

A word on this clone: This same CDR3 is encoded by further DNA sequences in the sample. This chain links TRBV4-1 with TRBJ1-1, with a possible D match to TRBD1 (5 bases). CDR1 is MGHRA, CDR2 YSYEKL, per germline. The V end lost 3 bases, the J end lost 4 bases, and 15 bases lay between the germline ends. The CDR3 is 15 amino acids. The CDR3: CASSQPGPQGTEAFF. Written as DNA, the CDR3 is TGCGCCAGCAGCCAGCCAGGGCCGCAGGGCACTGAAGCTTTCTTT.

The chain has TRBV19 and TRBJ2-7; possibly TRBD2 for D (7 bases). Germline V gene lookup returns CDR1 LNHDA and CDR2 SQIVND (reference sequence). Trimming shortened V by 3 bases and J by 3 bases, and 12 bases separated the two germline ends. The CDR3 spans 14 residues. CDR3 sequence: CASSISGGIYEQYF. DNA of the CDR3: TGTGCCAGTAGTATCTCGGGGGGCATCTACGAGCAGTACTTC.

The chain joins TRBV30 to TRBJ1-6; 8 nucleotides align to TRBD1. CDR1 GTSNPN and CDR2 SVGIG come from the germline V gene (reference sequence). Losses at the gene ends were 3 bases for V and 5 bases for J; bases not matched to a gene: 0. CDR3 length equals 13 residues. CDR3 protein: CAWRGQDNSPLHF. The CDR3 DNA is TGTGCCTGGAGGGGACAGGATAATTCACCCCTCCACTTT.

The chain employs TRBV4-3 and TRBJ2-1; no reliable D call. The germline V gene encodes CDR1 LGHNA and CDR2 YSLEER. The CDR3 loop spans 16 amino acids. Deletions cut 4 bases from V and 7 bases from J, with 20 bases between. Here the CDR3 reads CASSPSGLPRLNEQFF. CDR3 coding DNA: TGCGCCAGCAGCCCAAGTGGGCTACCCCGCCTGAATGAGCAGTTCTTC.

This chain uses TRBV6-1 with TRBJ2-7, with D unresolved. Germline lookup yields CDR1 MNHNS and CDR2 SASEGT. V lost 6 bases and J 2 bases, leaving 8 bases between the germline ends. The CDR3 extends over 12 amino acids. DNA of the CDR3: TGTGCCAGCAGCGTTCCTCCCTACGAGCAGTACTTC. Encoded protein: CASSVPPYEQYF.

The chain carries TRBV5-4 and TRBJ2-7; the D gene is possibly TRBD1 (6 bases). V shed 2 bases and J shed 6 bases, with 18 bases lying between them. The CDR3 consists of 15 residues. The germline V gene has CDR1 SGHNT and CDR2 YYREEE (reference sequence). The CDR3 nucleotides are TGTGCCAGCAGCTTCCAGGGCAGGGGTTTCGGCGAGCAGTACTTC. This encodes CASSFQGRGFGEQYF.

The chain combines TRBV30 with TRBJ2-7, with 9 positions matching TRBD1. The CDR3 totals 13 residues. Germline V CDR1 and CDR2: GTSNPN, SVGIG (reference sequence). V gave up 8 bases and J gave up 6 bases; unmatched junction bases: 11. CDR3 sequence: CALLGATGGEQYF. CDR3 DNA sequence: TGTGCCCTCCTAGGTGCGACAGGGGGCGAGCAGTACTTC.

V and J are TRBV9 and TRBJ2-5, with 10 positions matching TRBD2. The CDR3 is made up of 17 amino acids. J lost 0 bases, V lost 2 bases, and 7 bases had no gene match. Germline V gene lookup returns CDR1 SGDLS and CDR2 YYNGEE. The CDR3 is CASSVSGRGRDQETQYF. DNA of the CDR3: TGTGCCAGCAGCGTGAGCGGGAGGGGTCGGGACCAAGAGACCCAGTACTTC.